The entry below gives a single T cell receptor (beta chain) sequence along with its context. Its antigen is still unknown. The sample comes from a study of cytomegalovirus exposure and HLA in healthy donors. PCR amplification relied on 60 Vbeta primers (plus 13 Jbeta primers). The table came from immunoSEQ multiplex PCR; TCRdb's copy has only in-frame clones and leaves some out. This sample yields about 110,000 clones, of which 60% to 80% are seen a single time; 0.79% belongs to the top ten. With V trimmed by 6 bases and J by 2 bases, 4 bases remained unmatched. The CDR3 sequence is 13 residues long. Germline CDR1 MNHEY, CDR2 SMNVEV (reference sequence). Study-wide findings and caveats: Another analysis was done later, and it associated around 15,000 TCR beta sequences with HLA alleles at 0.05 false discovery rate.

The source is a boy aged 5-17 years in good health and CMV-seronegative. The chain is built from TRBV27 and TRBJ2-7; 7 nucleotides agree with TRBD1. Specimen: PBMCs. CDR3 nucleotides: TGTGCCAGCAGGACCGGGACAGCCTACGAGCAGTACTTC. It translates to CASRTGTAYEQYF.